The next 7 T cell receptor beta chains were all read from a single sample in a study of shared clonotypes between healthy human individuals (dated by TCRdb to 2020 to 2022). Library prep was done by the immunoSEQ multiplex PCR assay. Held by TCRdb, this immuneACCESS table contains in-frame sequences only and omits some clones. Under half of the omission traces to an unresolved V gene where checked; the cause of the rest is unknown. This sample holds over a million clones; just under 99% were observed only once. Around 0.33% of the sample is held by the ten biggest clonotypes. Sequencing used naive CD4+ T cells sorted from blood. The intended sense of this specimen's cell subset or site label: CD45RA+ positively selected. The receptors derive from a man aged 25-45 years in good health.

The chain employs TRBV5-4 and TRBJ2-5; no clear D. Germline CDR1 reads SGHNT; CDR2 reads YYREEE (reference sequence). V was trimmed by 2 bases and J by 5 bases, leaving 7 bases between them. The length of the CDR3 is 12 residues. CDR3 coding DNA: TGTGCCAGCAGCTTCGGCCAGGAGACCCAGTACTTC. Translated, it gives CASSFGQETQYF.

This chain links TRBV29-1 with TRBJ1-1, with 7 bases identical to TRBD1. The CDR3 is made up of 12 amino acids. CDR1 and CDR2 from the germline V gene are SQVTM and ANQGSEA. Trimming cost V 7 bases and J 6 bases; bases outside gene matches: 8. In nucleotides, the CDR3 is TGCAGCGCCGGCAGGGGGATCTCTGAAGCTTTCTTT. Translating gives CSAGRGISEAFF.

Concerning this clone: Other DNA sequences in the sample encode the same CDR3. The chain links TRBV20-1 to TRBJ1-1; unclear D gene. Trimming pared 5 bases from V and 3 bases from J, leaving 7 bases between. Germline values: CDR1 DFQATT, CDR2 SNEGSKA (reference sequence). The CDR3 is 11 residues long. CDR3 bases: TGCAGTGCTCGGGGTGACACTGAAGCTTTCTTT. It is translated as CSARGDTEAFF.

V usage is TRBV27 and J usage is TRBJ1-5; 7 nucleotides agree with TRBD1. Germline assignment: CDR1 MNHEY and CDR2 SMNVEV (reference sequence). V dropped 6 bases and J dropped 0; count of bases not matched to a gene: 5. This CDR3 has 15 residues. CDR3 protein: CASRRGQNSNQPQHF. The CDR3 region has the DNA TGTGCCAGCAGAAGGGGACAGAATAGCAATCAGCCCCAGCATTTT.

The gene calls are TRBV6-1 and TRBJ1-2; 9 bases match TRBD1. The CDR3 loop spans 14 amino acids. The trim removed 2 bases at V and 7 bases at J, leaving 5 bases unmatched. Germline V CDR1 and CDR2: MNHNS, SASEGT. Here the CDR3 DNA reads TGTGCCAGCAGTGAAAGGGACAGGGACCTTGGCTACACCTTC. Translating gives CASSERDRDLGYTF.

The chain employs TRBV7-9 and TRBJ2-2; 14 bases are a match to TRBD2. This CDR3 has 16 residues. Germline V gene data show CDR1 as SEHNR and CDR2 as FQNEAQ (reference sequence). The ends lost 5 bases at V and 7 bases at J; junction bases unmatched: 6. The CDR3 region has the DNA TGTGCCAGCAGCCCCGGGACTAGCGGGAGAGACGGGGAGCTGTTTTTT. Protein: CASSPGTSGRDGELFF.

V and J are TRBV18 and TRBJ1-2; D is uncertain. CDR1 KGHSH and CDR2 LQKENI come from the germline V gene. The ends were cut back, 6 bases at V and 8 bases at J, with 16 bases in the middle. The CDR3 contains 13 residues. The CDR3 protein is CASSANAGQGYTF. CDR3 in DNA: TGTGCCAGCTCCGCCAATGCTGGGCAGGGCTACACCTTC.